Sequencing of this TCR beta chain was carried out in a study of CD8 T cells in Susac syndrome. After extraction with the RNeasy kit, roughly 0.45 to 1 ug of the RNA was reverse transcribed using random hexamers. The amplification used immunoSEQ multiplex PCR on TCR beta CDR3; it spanned 54 Vbeta and 13 Jbeta. TCRdb used MiXCR to reprocess the immunoSEQ multiplex PCR reads, holding one entry per CDR3 protein. The data show 150,000 to 200,000 distinct CDR3 sequences, 80% to 95% seen once. Healthy donors matched for age and sex were used as controls. Of note for this clonotype: Its antigen is unknown.

Study-wide results and limits: The study conceded that its TCR sequencing and HLA analysis involved relatively few individuals.

Trimming took 3 bases from V and 4 from J; bases not matched to a gene: 10. Per the germline V gene, CDR1 is SGHRS and CDR2 is YFSETQ. The CDR3 has 18 amino acids. This sequence originates from a human donor in good health. The sequenced sample consisted of CD4+ T cells from PBMCs. The chain is built from TRBV5-1 and TRBJ2-6, with TRBD1 identical over 10 bases. The DNA of the CDR3 is TGCGCCAGCAGCTCACTGACAGGGGGCGCGTCCGGGGCCAACGTCCTGACTTTC. It is translated as CASSSLTGGASGANVLTF. Looking up the rest from reference TRBV5-1 and TRBJ2-6 gives the full variable domain: KAGVTQTPRYLIKTRGQQVTLSCSPISGHRSVSWYQQTPGQGLQFLFEYFSETQRNKGNFPGRFSGRQFSNSRSEMNVSTLELGDSALYLCASSSLTGGASGANVLTFGAGSRLTVL.